This entry features one TCR beta chain sequence. The protocol was immunoSEQ multiplex PCR, while the TCRdb copy is restricted to in-frame clones and leaves out a portion. The sample includes over a million clones, 60% to 80% of them seen just once. The data belong to a study of shared clonotypes between healthy human individuals. CDR1 is GTSNPN and CDR2 is SVGIG in the germline V gene (reference sequence). V gave up 2 bases and J gave up 0 bases; unmatched junction bases: 3. The CDR3 length is 15 residues. The receptor comes from a man aged 18 to 29 in good health. The sample consisted of memory CD4+ T cells sorted from blood. The subset here: CD45RA-negative fraction. This sequence joins TRBV30 and TRBJ2-3, with 9 bases identical to TRBD1. CDR3 amino acids: CAWSRGQGSTDTQYF. CDR3 nucleotide sequence: TGTGCCTGGAGTCGAGGACAGGGGAGCACAGATACGCAGTATTTT. Full variable domain (remainder filled in from reference TRBV30 and TRBJ2-3): SQTIHQWPATLVQPVGSPLSLECTVEGTSNPNLYWYRQAAGRGLQLLFYSVGIGQISSEVPQNLSASRPQDRQFILSSKKLLLSDSGFYLCAWSRGQGSTDTQYFGPGTRLTVL.